One sample yielded the 30 T cell receptor beta chains listed below, sequenced in a study of blood T cell repertoires in COVID-19. TCRdb's table, derived via immunoSEQ multiplex PCR, lists solely in-frame clones and lacks some. The sample contains 85,000 to 110,000 clones, about 90% of which appear only once. The sample consisted of peripheral blood. All receptors come from a man aged 50-60 years in a cohort sampled during active COVID-19.

This chain links TRBV2 with TRBJ2-5; TRBD1 aligns across 7 bases. Germline lookup yields CDR1 SNHLY and CDR2 FYNNEI. The junction had 8 bases not matched to a gene; V was cut back by 0 bases and J by 1 base. The CDR3 runs 17 residues. As DNA, the CDR3 is TGTGCCAGCAGTGAAGCGCTTCGAGGACAGGCCCAAGAGACCCAGTACTTC. Translation gives CASSEALRGQAQETQYF.

The chain uses TRBV2 and TRBJ1-4; D perhaps matches TRBD1 (6 bases). CDR1 is SNHLY and CDR2 is FYNNEI in the germline V gene. The germline V and J ends were trimmed by 7 bases and 7 bases, with 7 bases remaining between them. This CDR3 is 11 amino acids long. The CDR3 spells CASKGVEKLFF. The CDR3 region has the DNA TGTGCCAGCAAGGGGGTTGAAAAACTGTTTTTT.

The chain joins TRBV6-1 to TRBJ1-5; 11 bases are a match to TRBD1. This CDR3 spans 16 amino acids. The V gene's germline CDR1 is MNHNS and CDR2 SASEGT. The V and J ends lost 3 bases and 1 base, in that order; junction bases with no gene match: 2. DNA of the CDR3: TGTGCCAGCAGTGACCGGGACAGGGGGAGCAATCAGCCCCAGCATTTT. Its protein is CASSDRDRGSNQPQHF.

V usage is TRBV6-5 and J usage is TRBJ2-1; 8 nucleotides agree with TRBD1. After removal of 6 bases from V and 8 bases from J, the junction contained 12 bases not matched to a gene. CDR1 and CDR2 from the germline V gene are MNHEY and SVGAGI. This CDR3 comprises 15 residues. As DNA, the CDR3 is TGTGCCAGCAGAAGCCAGGGGGCGCTCCCCCATGAGCAGTTCTTC. It codes for CASRSQGALPHEQFF.

The chain carries TRBV27 and TRBJ1-3; maybe TRBD1 (6 bases). Deletions cut 3 bases from V and 2 bases from J, with 8 bases between. The CDR3 is 14 amino acids. Germline loops: CDR1 MNHEY, CDR2 SMNVEV (reference sequence). CDR3 nucleotides: TGTGCCAGCAGTTTTTCAGGGGCTGGAAACACCATATATTTT. Its translation: CASSFSGAGNTIYF.

V usage is TRBV28 and J usage is TRBJ1-5; D is possibly TRBD1 (5 bases). The CDR3 spans 12 residues. Germline-derived CDR1 and CDR2 are MDHEN and SYDVKM. Deletions cut 7 bases from V and 1 base from J, with 5 bases between. DNA of the CDR3: TGTGCCAGCAAGGGGAGCAATCAGCCCCAGCATTTT. Translated: CASKGSNQPQHF. The full variable domain, its missing parts supplied by reference TRBV28 and TRBJ1-5, is DVKVTQSSRYLVKRTGEKVFLECVQDMDHENMFWYRQDPGLGLRLIYFSYDVKMKEKGDIPEGYSVSREKKERFSLILESASTNQTSMYLCASKGSNQPQHFGDGTRLSIL.

The genes are TRBV5-6 and TRBJ1-1; 11 bases map to TRBD1. V shed 2 bases and J 8 bases; nucleotides not matched to a gene: 11. This CDR3 is 16 amino acids long. The germline CDR1 and CDR2 sequences are SGHDT and YYEEEE. Written as DNA, the CDR3 is TGTGCCAGCAGCTTATATCCGGGACAGGGGGGATTCGAAGCTTTCTTT. Amino acid sequence: CASSLYPGQGGFEAFF.

V and J are TRBV27 and TRBJ2-2, with TRBD2 identical over 8 bases. Trimming at V came to 0 bases and at J to 1 base, leaving 1 base not matched to a gene. The CDR3 contains 16 residues. The V gene's germline CDR1 is MNHEY and CDR2 SMNVEV (reference sequence). CDR3 protein: CASSLSLAGNTGELFF. CDR3 DNA sequence: TGTGCCAGCAGTTTATCTCTAGCGGGGAACACCGGGGAGCTGTTTTTT.

This chain connects TRBV7-9 to TRBJ2-2; D is undetermined. This CDR3 spans 11 amino acids. CDR1 and CDR2 from the germline V gene are SEHNR and FQNEAQ (reference sequence). V lost 8 bases and J 5 bases, leaving 6 bases between the germline ends. The CDR3 region is CASFRTGELFF. The CDR3 bases are TGTGCCAGCTTTCGGACCGGGGAGCTGTTTTTT.

The chain has TRBV4-2 and TRBJ2-1, with 8 bases identical to TRBD2. The CDR3 runs 14 residues. V lost 0 bases, J lost 15 bases, and 10 bases stayed unmatched. Germline loops: CDR1 LGHNA, CDR2 YNFKEQ. For the CDR3, the DNA is TGTGCCAGCAGCCAAGATCAGACGGGGGGGCGGTGGTTCTTC. Translation: CASSQDQTGGRWFF.

J is TRBJ1-4 and V is TRBV11-2; perhaps TRBD1 as D (5 bases). The V gene lost 1 base and the J gene lost 4 bases, with 13 bases spanning the gap. The germline CDR1 and CDR2 sequences are SGHAT and FQNNGV. The CDR3 loop spans 16 amino acids. For the CDR3, the DNA is TGTGCCAGCAGCTTAGGGGCGGGACGGATTAATGAAAAACTGTTTTTT. Translated, it gives CASSLGAGRINEKLFF. The full variable domain, rest sourced from reference TRBV11-2 and TRBJ1-4, is EAGVAQSPRYKIIEKRQSVAFWCNPISGHATLYWYQQILGQGPKLLIQFQNNGVVDDSQLPKDRFSAERLKGVDSTLKIQPAKLEDSAVYLCASSLGAGRINEKLFFGSGTQLSVL.

The genes are TRBV2 and TRBJ1-2; the D gene is possibly TRBD1 (5 bases). This CDR3 region has 13 residues. CDR1 is SNHLY and CDR2 is FYNNEI in the germline V gene. V lost 6 bases and J 8 bases, leaving 16 bases between the germline ends. CDR3 DNA: TGTGCCAGCAGGGGCAGCGGGGGTGTAGGCTACACCTTC. Protein product: CASRGSGGVGYTF. The whole variable domain, remainder taken from reference TRBV2 and TRBJ1-2, is EPEVTQTPSHQVTQMGQEVILRCVPISNHLYFYWYRQILGQKVEFLVSFYNNEISEKSEIFDDQFSVERPDGSNFTLKIRSTKLEDSAMYFCASRGSGGVGYTFGSGTRLTVV.

This clone was seen just once. This chain joins TRBV6-5 and TRBJ2-7; D is undetermined. Germline loops: CDR1 MNHEY, CDR2 SVGAGI. The CDR3 covers 13 residues. With 0 bases removed from V and 4 bases from J, the gap between germline ends came to 7 bases. The chain's CDR3 is CASSYSNRYEQYF. The CDR3 bases are TGTGCCAGCAGTTACTCGAACAGATACGAGCAGTACTTC.

The chain employs TRBV7-8 and TRBJ1-3; TRBD1 matches 9 bases. The CDR3 contains 15 residues. CDR1 is SGHVS and CDR2 is FQNEAQ in the germline V gene. With V trimmed by 6 bases and J by 3 bases, 6 bases remained unmatched. The CDR3 DNA sequence: TGTGCCAGCAGTCGAACAGGGGGCTTTGGAAACACCATATATTTT. The encoded protein is CASSRTGGFGNTIYF. The variable domain in full, with the rest retrieved from reference TRBV7-8 and TRBJ1-3, is GAGVSQSPRYKVAKRGQDVALRCDPISGHVSLFWYQQALGQGPEFLTYFQNEAQLDKSGLPSDRFFAERPEGSVSTLKIQRTQQEDSAVYLCASSRTGGFGNTIYFGEGSWLTVV.

The gene calls are TRBV3-1 (or the pseudogene TRBV3-2) and TRBJ1-1; 7 nucleotides line up with TRBD1. Per germline, CDR1 LGHDT and CDR2 YNNKEL (reference sequence). The CDR3 is made up of 14 amino acids. V lost 3 bases and J lost 6; bases outside the gene matches: 7. The CDR3 nucleotides are TGTGCCAGCAGCCATGACAGGGTGAAGTCTGAAGCTTTCTTT. Protein sequence: CASSHDRVKSEAFF.

Here the CDR3 reads CAIADGQGNYGYTF. In DNA form, the CDR3 reads TGTGCCATCGCGGATGGGCAGGGGAACTATGGCTACACCTTC. The J gene is TRBJ1-2, the V gene TRBV6-5, with D possibly TRBD1 on 6 matching bases. Germline V gene data show CDR1 as MNHEY and CDR2 as SVGAGI. V was clipped by 10 bases and J by 2 bases, with 17 bases between them. The CDR3 spans 14 residues.

V usage is TRBV5-5 and J usage is TRBJ2-7, with 10 bases identical to TRBD1. CDR1 is SGHKS and CDR2 is YYEKEE in the germline V gene (reference sequence). Trimming removed 4 bases from V and 6 bases from J; junction bases left unmatched: 13. CDR3 size: 16 residues. CDR3 amino acids: CASSMGDRGRSSEQYV. CDR3 DNA sequence: TGTGCCAGCAGCATGGGGGACAGGGGTCGATCCAGCGAGCAGTACGTC.

This chain links TRBV13 with TRBJ2-7, with D perhaps TRBD1 (5 bases). V lost 4 bases to trimming and J lost 4 bases, with 20 bases between them. The CDR3 extends over 16 amino acids. Looked up from germline, CDR1 is PRHDT and CDR2 is FYEKMQ (reference sequence). The CDR3 bases are TGTGCCAGCAGCTCTAGGCGAAGGGGTGGGGAATACGAGCAGTACTTC. Amino acid sequence: CASSSRRRGGEYEQYF.

This chain uses TRBV6-1 with TRBJ2-1; 8 nucleotides align to TRBD1. CDR1 and CDR2 from the germline V gene are MNHNS and SASEGT. V shed 4 bases, J shed 3 bases, and the junction held 8 bases outside the gene matches. The CDR3 is made up of 16 amino acids. CDR3 in DNA: TGTGCCAGCAGTGGCCAGGGGGCCCGGGACTACAATGAGCAGTTCTTC. It codes for CASSGQGARDYNEQFF.

This clone was observed once. The rearrangement links TRBV2 to TRBJ2-3, with 15 bases that match TRBD2. Germline CDR1 SNHLY, CDR2 FYNNEI. V shed 9 bases and J 9 bases; nucleotides not matched to a gene: 25. CDR3 length equals 20 residues. CDR3 sequence: CASTPGPGLAGGRARETQYF. The CDR3 nucleotides read TGTGCCAGTACTCCCGGCCCGGGACTAGCGGGGGGTCGAGCTAGGGAGACGCAGTATTTT.

The V call is TRBV6-1, the J call TRBJ1-5; D is unresolved. Germline CDR1 reads MNHNS; CDR2 reads SASEGT. The CDR3 is made up of 16 amino acids. Trimming cost V 2 bases and J 1 base, with 12 bases left between them. CDR3 sequence reads: CASSEPAAVSNQPQHF. CDR3 DNA sequence: TGTGCCAGCAGTGAACCGGCGGCAGTAAGCAATCAGCCCCAGCATTTT.

The chain is built from TRBV19 and TRBJ1-2, with TRBD1 matching over 8 bases. V shed 7 bases and J 11 bases; nucleotides not matched to a gene: 15. The CDR3 length is 14 residues. CDR1 and CDR2 (germline): LNHDA, SQIVND (reference sequence). The CDR3 region is CASTISGQGGTYTF. The DNA for the CDR3 is TGTGCCAGTACTATCTCTGGACAGGGTGGTACATACACCTTC.

CDR3 region: CASSEEDRGGYTF. CDR3 in DNA: TGTGCCAGCAGTGAAGAGGACAGAGGCGGCTACACCTTC. This chain connects TRBV6-1 to TRBJ1-2, with D possibly being TRBD1 (6 bases). Trimming took off 1 base at V and 8 bases at J, with 11 bases between the two ends. The germline V gene encodes CDR1 MNHNS and CDR2 SASEGT. CDR3 size: 13 residues.

V and J are TRBV5-1 and TRBJ2-7; 8 bases are shared with TRBD2. The CDR3 totals 15 residues. The trim removed 1 base at V and 1 base at J, leaving 4 bases unmatched. Germline V gene data show CDR1 as SGHRS and CDR2 as YFSETQ. CDR3: CASSLIAGGSYEQYF. Here the CDR3 DNA reads TGCGCCAGCAGCTTGATTGCGGGGGGATCCTACGAGCAGTACTTC. The variable domain in full, completed from reference TRBV5-1 and TRBJ2-7, reads KAGVTQTPRYLIKTRGQQVTLSCSPISGHRSVSWYQQTPGQGLQFLFEYFSETQRNKGNFPGRFSGRQFSNSRSEMNVSTLELGDSALYLCASSLIAGGSYEQYFGPGTRLTVT.

This clone was seen once. The chain has TRBV3-1 (or the pseudogene TRBV3-2) and TRBJ1-4; D might be TRBD1 (5 bases). Trimming removed 1 base from V and 11 bases from J, with 17 bases in between. Germline V CDR1 and CDR2: LGHDT, YNNKEL (reference sequence). The length of the CDR3 is 15 residues. The CDR3 here is CASSQGQSLAGKLFF. The CDR3 nucleotides are TGTGCCAGCAGCCAAGGACAGAGCCTTGCGGGGAAACTGTTTTTT.

This clone was seen only once. The chain joins TRBV6-5 to TRBJ1-5, with 7 positions matching TRBD1. Germline trimming cut 6 bases from V and 0 bases from J; bases unmatched to any gene: 2. Germline V gene sequence: CDR1 MNHEY, CDR2 SVGAGI. The CDR3 is made up of 14 amino acids. This CDR3 reads CASRTGYSNQPQHF. CDR3 coding DNA: TGTGCCAGCAGGACAGGGTATAGCAATCAGCCCCAGCATTTT.

This chain joins TRBV6-1 and TRBJ1-6, with TRBD1 matching over 10 bases. Germline CDR1 MNHNS, CDR2 SASEGT. V was pared by 3 bases and J by 7 bases, with 3 bases of the junction left unmatched. The length of the CDR3 is 15 residues. This CDR3 reads CASSDRDRGNSPLHF. The CDR3 coding sequence is TGTGCCAGCAGTGACCGGGACAGGGGAAATTCACCCCTCCACTTT.

The CDR3 loop reads CASSPNGLNTEAFF. CDR3 coding DNA: TGTGCCAGCAGCCCTAACGGGTTGAACACTGAAGCTTTCTTT. The rearrangement links TRBV9 to TRBJ1-1; D not resolved. The germline V gene encodes CDR1 SGDLS and CDR2 YYNGEE. This CDR3 is built from 14 residues. V was clipped by 4 bases and J by 0 bases, with 10 bases between them.

For the CDR3, the DNA is TGTGCCAGCAGCCAAGGCCGGGGGAGTCGAGCCAAAAACATTCAGTACTTC. Translation gives CASSQGRGSRAKNIQYF. The V gene is TRBV14, the J gene TRBJ2-4, with D possibly being TRBD2 (6 bases). Germline loops: CDR1 SGHDN, CDR2 FVKESK. This CDR3 has 17 amino acids. Between the trimmed V and J ends, which lost 1 base and 0 bases, there was a span of 13 bases.

V and J are TRBV5-1 and TRBJ1-1; 7 bases are shared with TRBD1. With V trimmed by 3 bases and J by 2 bases, 7 bases remained unmatched. The CDR3 extends over 15 amino acids. Germline V gives CDR1 SGHRS, CDR2 YFSETQ. This CDR3 reads CASSSRQGSNTEAFF. The CDR3, as DNA: TGCGCCAGCAGCTCGAGACAGGGAAGCAACACTGAAGCTTTCTTT.